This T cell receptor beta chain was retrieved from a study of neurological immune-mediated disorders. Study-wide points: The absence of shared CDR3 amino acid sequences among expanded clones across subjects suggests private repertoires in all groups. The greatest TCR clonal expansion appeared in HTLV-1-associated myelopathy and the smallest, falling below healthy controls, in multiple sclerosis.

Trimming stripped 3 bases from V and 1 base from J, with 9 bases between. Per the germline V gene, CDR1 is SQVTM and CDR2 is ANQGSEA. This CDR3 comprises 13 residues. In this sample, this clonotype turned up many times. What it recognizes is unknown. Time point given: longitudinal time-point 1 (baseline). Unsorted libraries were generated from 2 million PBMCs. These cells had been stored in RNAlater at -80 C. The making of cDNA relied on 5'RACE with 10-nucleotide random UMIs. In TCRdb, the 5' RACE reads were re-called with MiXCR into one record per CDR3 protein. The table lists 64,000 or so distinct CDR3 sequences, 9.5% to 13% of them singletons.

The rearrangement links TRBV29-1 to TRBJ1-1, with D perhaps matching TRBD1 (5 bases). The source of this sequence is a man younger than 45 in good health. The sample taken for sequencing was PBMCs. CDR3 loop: CSVDEGQNTEAFF. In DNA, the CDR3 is TGCAGCGTTGATGAGGGGCAGAACACTGAAGCTTTCTTT.